Sequencing of this T cell receptor (beta chain) was carried out in a study of blood T cell repertoires in COVID-19. Study-wide background: Whether acute or convalescent, the COVID-19 samples came from the United States, Italy and Spain.

In the authors' methods: Reference gene primer amplification in the assay estimated nucleated cell counts. Using immunoSEQ multiplex PCR, the repertoire was profiled, and TCRdb retains in-frame clones only, with some absent. D and trimming were read from the DNA, whereas the V and J calls and clone size are those reported in that table. The data contain roughly 150,000 clones, about 80% of them seen just once; the ten biggest clones take up 0.45% to 0.6%. The V end was cut by 7 bases, the J end by 2 bases, with 11 bases between. CDR3 size: 14 residues. Germline V gene data show CDR1 as KGHDR and CDR2 as SFDVKD.

The source of this sequence is a man aged 55-75 years with acute or convalescent COVID-19. The V gene is TRBV24-1, the J gene TRBJ2-1; a possible D gene is TRBD2 (6 bases). The sample comprised peripheral blood. DNA of the CDR3: TGTGCCACCAGGGCCGGCGGGACCTACAATGAGCAGTTCTTC. This codes for CATRAGGTYNEQFF.